Below are 21 T cell receptor beta chains sequenced from a single sample in a study of blood T cell repertoires in COVID-19. The data were produced by immunoSEQ multiplex PCR, yet TCRdb's version contains in-frame clones alone and is incomplete. The table includes fewer than 350,000 clones, approximately 89% detected once. The sequencing sample was made of peripheral blood. These receptors originate from a woman in her sixties with COVID-19, enrolled during active disease.

This clone turned up a few times. This chain uses TRBV4-1 with TRBJ1-1; 8 bases align to TRBD1. V lost 5 bases to trimming and J lost 4 bases; unmatched junction nucleotides: 6. CDR1 and CDR2 (germline): MGHRA, YSYEKL. The CDR3 has 14 residues. This CDR3 is CASSWTGKGTEAFF. The DNA for the CDR3 is TGCGCCAGCAGCTGGACAGGGAAGGGCACTGAAGCTTTCTTT.

The J gene is TRBJ2-5, the V gene TRBV7-9; 8 bases align to TRBD2. The V gene's germline CDR1 is SEHNR and CDR2 FQNEAQ (reference sequence). The CDR3 totals 14 residues. V shed 2 bases and J 5 bases; nucleotides not matched to a gene: 4. This CDR3 reads CASSLRGGGETQYF. In DNA form, the CDR3 reads TGTGCCAGCAGCTTACGGGGGGGAGGTGAGACCCAGTACTTC.

The chain links TRBV15 to TRBJ2-3; D gene uncertain. Germline CDR1 is LNHNV and CDR2 is YYDKDF (reference sequence). The CDR3 extends over 16 amino acids. V lost 1 base and J 0 bases, leaving 11 bases between the germline ends. The CDR3 spells CATSRVERFSTDTQYF. The DNA of the CDR3 is TGTGCCACCAGCAGAGTCGAGAGATTTAGCACAGATACGCAGTATTTT. Variable domain in full (rest from reference TRBV15 and TRBJ2-3): DAMVIQNPRYQVTQFGKPVTLSCSQTLNHNVMYWYQQKSSQAPKLLFHYYDKDFNNEADTPDNFQSRRPNTSFCFLDIRSPGLGDTAMYLCATSRVERFSTDTQYFGPGTRLTVL.

This clone has only a few counts. This sequence joins TRBV9 and TRBJ2-5; 7 positions agree with TRBD1. Germline CDR1 is SGDLS and CDR2 is YYNGEE. The CDR3 extends over 15 amino acids. The ends lost 4 bases at V and 1 base at J; junction bases unmatched: 7. The chain's CDR3 is CASSTRQGPQETQYF. The CDR3 nucleotides read TGTGCCAGCAGCACCCGACAGGGACCCCAAGAGACCCAGTACTTC.

The V and J genes are TRBV11-3 and TRBJ2-5, with 10 bases lining up with TRBD2. The germline gives CDR1 SGHNT, CDR2 YENEEA. V trimming: 8 bases; J trimming: 3 bases; junction bases outside the gene matches: 3. The CDR3 has 13 residues. CDR3 in amino acids: CASATSGEETQYF. The CDR3 coding sequence is TGTGCCAGCGCCACTAGCGGGGAAGAGACCCAGTACTTC.

The CDR3 spells CASSTGQGGTYEQYF. The CDR3 DNA reads as TGTGCCAGCTCAACCGGACAGGGAGGGACCTACGAGCAGTACTTC. J is TRBJ2-7 and V is TRBV18; possible D gene TRBD1, 8 bases. There are 15 residues in the CDR3. Looked up from germline, CDR1 is KGHSH and CDR2 is LQKENI. V shed 5 bases and J shed 2 bases, with 16 bases lying between them.

The chain recombines TRBV5-1 with TRBJ1-1, with 12 positions matching TRBD1. The CDR3 runs 17 residues. The V segment lost 4 bases and the J segment 1 base; nucleotides outside the gene matches: 8. Germline values: CDR1 SGHRS, CDR2 YFSETQ. The CDR3 sequence is CASSPGTGGGRNTEAFF. In DNA, the CDR3 is TGCGCCAGCAGCCCCGGGACAGGGGGCGGACGGAACACTGAAGCTTTCTTT.

Of note for this clone: Other DNA sequences in this specimen translate into the identical CDR3. The chain couples TRBV19 to TRBJ1-1; 10 positions match TRBD1. The CDR3 totals 13 residues. V dropped 5 bases and J dropped 5; count of bases not matched to a gene: 2. In germline, CDR1 is LNHDA, CDR2 SQIVND (reference sequence). CDR3 in amino acids: CASSLGQGTEAFF. The CDR3 DNA follows: TGTGCCAGTAGTTTGGGACAGGGGACTGAAGCTTTCTTT.

The gene calls are TRBV29-1 and TRBJ2-7; 9 bases agree with TRBD1. With 0 bases clipped from V and 3 bases from J, the junction kept 9 bases outside the gene matches. The germline gives CDR1 SQVTM, CDR2 ANQGSEA. This CDR3 is 16 amino acids long. CDR3 amino acids: CSVEDLPPGQGYEQYF. CDR3 bases: TGCAGCGTTGAAGACCTTCCACCGGGACAGGGCTACGAGCAGTACTTC.

In regard to this clone: The junction departs from germline at one end; a sequencing error may be responsible. The chain joins TRBV28 to TRBJ2-7; weak D call: TRBD1 (6 bases). From germline, CDR1 is MDHEN and CDR2 SYDVKM. The CDR3 covers 12 residues. The CDR3 reads CSSQGRTYEQYF. CDR3 in DNA: TGCTCCTCCCAGGGGAGAACCTACGAGCAGTACTTC.

This clone was seen a few times. The gene calls are TRBV27 and TRBJ1-1; 10 bases align to TRBD1. The CDR3 is 15 amino acids. Germline loops: CDR1 MNHEY, CDR2 SMNVEV (reference sequence). The V gene end was trimmed by 7 bases and the J gene end by 5 bases; junction bases not matched to a gene: 10. The CDR3 DNA reads as TGTGCCAGCATCGACCTTGGGACAGGGGAGACTGAAGCTTTCTTT. Residues: CASIDLGTGETEAFF.

This clone was recorded once. The V gene is TRBV5-1, the J gene TRBJ2-3; 9 bases map to TRBD2. Germline lookup yields CDR1 SGHRS and CDR2 YFSETQ. The CDR3 consists of 17 residues. V lost 0 bases to trimming and J lost 1 base; unmatched junction nucleotides: 6. The CDR3 sequence is CASSLARRGGRTDTQYF. CDR3 coding DNA: TGCGCCAGCAGCTTGGCGAGGCGGGGGGGCCGCACAGATACGCAGTATTTT.

This clone was seen a single time. At one end the junction does not follow the germline gene, possibly because of a read error. The chain links TRBV30 to TRBJ2-6, with a possible D match to TRBD2 (6 bases). CDR3 length: 18 amino acids. Per the germline V gene, CDR1 is GTSNPN and CDR2 is SVGIG (reference sequence). The CDR3 region is CACTGGLLSASGANVRTF. The CDR3 DNA sequence: TGTGCCTGCACCGGGGGACTCCTGTCTGCTTCTGGGGCCAACGTCCGGACTTTC.

This clone was detected only once. The genes are TRBV28 and TRBJ1-1, with TRBD1 as a possible D gene (5 bases). Trimming took off 9 bases at V and 5 bases at J, with 22 bases between the two ends. Germline V lookup: CDR1 MDHEN, CDR2 SYDVKM. This CDR3 is built from 15 residues. This chain's CDR3 is CASLTAAGRGTEAFF. In nucleotides, the CDR3 is TGTGCCAGTCTAACCGCCGCGGGGCGGGGAACTGAAGCTTTCTTT.

This chain joins TRBV24-1 and TRBJ1-2; 12 bases line up with TRBD1. Germline V gene sequence: CDR1 KGHDR, CDR2 SFDVKD. V shed 4 bases and J 6 bases; nucleotides not matched to a gene: 5. The CDR3 contains 15 residues. The CDR3 spells CATSEAGQGADGYTF. The CDR3 DNA is TGTGCCACCAGTGAAGCGGGACAGGGGGCGGATGGCTACACCTTC.

Comment on this clone: Other DNA sequences in the sample encode the same CDR3. V is TRBV9 and J is TRBJ1-2; D remains unclear. Looked up from germline, CDR1 is SGDLS and CDR2 is YYNGEE. This CDR3 region has 13 residues. V was trimmed by 0 bases and J by 5 bases, leaving 8 bases between them. CDR3 in DNA: TGTGCCAGCAGCGTAGGGGTCGGGTATGGCTACACCTTC. It codes for CASSVGVGYGYTF.

This clone was recorded only once. The V gene is TRBV11-3, the J gene TRBJ2-2; tentatively, D is TRBD1 (5 bases). V dropped 8 bases and J dropped 5 bases, with 12 bases sitting between them. Germline V gene sequence: CDR1 SGHNT, CDR2 YENEEA. The CDR3 spans 13 residues. The CDR3, as DNA: TGTGCCAGCGCTAGGGGATGGACCGGGGAGCTGTTTTTT. Encoded protein: CASARGWTGELFF. Full variable domain (remainder filled in from reference TRBV11-3 and TRBJ2-2): EAGVVQSPRYKIIEKKQPVAFWCNPISGHNTLYWYLQNLGQGPELLIRYENEEAVDDSQLPKDRFSAERLKGVDSTLKIQPAELGDSAVYLCASARGWTGELFFGEGSRLTVL.

V usage is TRBV6-5 and J usage is TRBJ1-1; D is uncertain. V was trimmed by 0 bases and J by 4 bases, leaving 15 bases between them. The germline V gene has CDR1 MNHEY and CDR2 SVGAGI. This CDR3 has 16 amino acids. This CDR3 reads CASSYSYPGGGTEAFF. The CDR3 nucleotides are TGTGCCAGCAGTTACTCATACCCGGGAGGCGGCACTGAAGCTTTCTTT.

This chain uses TRBV6-5 with TRBJ1-1, with D uncertain. Germline CDR1 reads MNHEY; CDR2 reads SVGAGI. This CDR3 comprises 15 residues. Trimming stripped 6 bases from V and 5 bases from J, with 19 bases between. CDR3 amino acids: CASRSLGDRMTEAFF. The CDR3 DNA is TGTGCCAGCAGATCTTTGGGCGACCGGATGACTGAAGCTTTCTTT.

The DNA for the CDR3 is TGTGCCATCAGTGGGGGACAGGCGATTATCTCTGAAGCTTTCTTT. Its translation: CAISGGQAIISEAFF. The gene calls are TRBV10-3 and TRBJ1-1, with TRBD1 identical over 8 bases. Germline V CDR1 and CDR2: ENHRY, SYGVKD. This CDR3 is 15 amino acids long. V was clipped by 4 bases and J by 6 bases; unmatched bases: 10.

On this clone: A much bigger clone sits one base away, suggesting this may be a read error. This sequence joins TRBV6-4 and TRBJ1-5, with 7 bases fitting TRBD1. J was trimmed by 0 bases and V by 6 bases; bases with no gene match: 5. Germline loops: CDR1 MRHNA, CDR2 SNTAGT. This CDR3 spans 15 amino acids. The chain's CDR3 is CASSNRGYSNQPQHF. In nucleotides, the CDR3 is TGTGCCAGCAGCAACAGGGGATATAGCAATCAGCCCCAGCATTTT.